This T cell receptor beta chain is from a study of CD8+CD57+ T cells in acquired aplastic anemia. Study summary: Average DNA yield from sorted CD4+ and CD8+ cells was around 3 ug. Average CD4+ read depth in healthy donors was around 10 million reads. Study results and limitations: The study identified roughly 29 CD8+ CDR3 sequences shared by patients and controls. CD8+ Simpson's diversity showed no significant patient-control difference.

The V end was cut by 1 base, the J end by 8 bases, with 9 bases between. This CDR3 region has 14 residues. Germline-derived CDR1 and CDR2 are LNHNV and YYDKDF (reference sequence). Using genomic DNA as the template, TCR beta VDJ and CDR3 profiling was carried out. TCRdb itself ran the reads through MiXCR, one entry per CDR3 protein. This sample carries approximately 32,000 distinct CDR3 sequences, approximately 73% of them seen once, and the ten largest clones take 22%. There are a few counts of this clonotype. The antigen is not known. This sequence was found in a human donor in good health, serving as a control. The sequenced sample consisted of sorted CD4+, CD8+, or CD8+CD57+ T cells (not recorded which) from PBMCs. The chain has TRBV15 and TRBJ1-6; D may be TRBD1 (5 bases). This chain's CDR3 is CATSRVGGDSPLHF. CDR3 nucleotides: TGTGCCACCAGCAGAGTCGGGGGGGATTCACCCCTCCACTTT. Full variable domain (outside the CDR3, taken from reference TRBV15 and TRBJ1-6): DAMVIQNPRYQVTQFGKPVTLSCSQTLNHNVMYWYQQKSSQAPKLLFHYYDKDFNNEADTPDNFQSRRPNTSFCFLDIRSPGLGDTAMYLCATSRVGGDSPLHFGNGTRLTVT.